The 30 T cell receptor beta chains below all came from one sample that was sequenced in a study of blood T cell repertoires in COVID-19. Produced via immunoSEQ multiplex PCR; TCRdb's table is partial and in-frame only. The table shows 70,000 to 85,000 clones, with roughly 80% occurring only once. Material for sequencing was peripheral blood. These receptors originate from a man older than 75 with acute or convalescent COVID-19.

The rearrangement joins TRBV10-3 to TRBJ1-5; 9 bases line up with TRBD1. The length of the CDR3 is 17 residues. The V gene end was trimmed by 4 bases and the J gene end by 0 bases; junction bases not matched to a gene: 7. In germline, CDR1 is ENHRY, CDR2 SYGVKD. The DNA for the CDR3 is TGTGCCATCAGTGCGGGACAGGGATTATCTAGCAATCAGCCCCAGCATTTT. Protein: CAISAGQGLSSNQPQHF.

V gene TRBV7-2 combines with J gene TRBJ2-1; possibly TRBD2 for D (7 bases). Germline V gives CDR1 SGHTA, CDR2 FQGNSA. The CDR3 extends over 16 amino acids. Trimming stripped 5 bases from V and 7 bases from J, with 21 bases between. CDR3 in DNA: TGTGCCAGCAGCCCCCAAGGGGGGGTGGAACTGAATGAGCAGTTCTTC. It is translated as CASSPQGGVELNEQFF. The whole variable domain, remainder taken from reference TRBV7-2 and TRBJ2-1, is GAGVSQSPSNKVTEKGKDVELRCDPISGHTALYWYRQSLGQGLEFLIYFQGNSAPDKSGLPSDRFSAERTGGSVSTLTIQRTQQEDSAVYLCASSPQGGVELNEQFFGPGTRLTVL.

The chain combines TRBV2 with TRBJ2-2; 8 bases are shared with TRBD2. V shed 3 bases and J 7 bases; nucleotides not matched to a gene: 10. CDR3 length: 16 residues. Germline V CDR1 and CDR2: SNHLY, FYNNEI. For the CDR3, the DNA is TGTGCCAGCAGTGAGGTGGCGGGGGGCCCATACGGGGAGCTGTTTTTT. The encoded protein is CASSEVAGGPYGELFF. Combining the CDR3 with reference TRBV2 and TRBJ2-2 gives the whole variable domain EPEVTQTPSHQVTQMGQEVILRCVPISNHLYFYWYRQILGQKVEFLVSFYNNEISEKSEIFDDQFSVERPDGSNFTLKIRSTKLEDSAMYFCASSEVAGGPYGELFFGEGSRLTVL.

This clone was observed a handful of times. The gene calls are TRBV5-1 and TRBJ2-7, with D possibly TRBD1 on 6 matching bases. The CDR3 is made up of 15 amino acids. V was clipped by 0 bases and J by 2 bases, with 12 bases between them. Germline V gives CDR1 SGHRS, CDR2 YFSETQ. CDR3 nucleotides: TGCGCCAGCAGCTTGGAGCCAGGGGCTGCCTACGAGCAGTACTTC. It specifies CASSLEPGAAYEQYF. Supplemented by reference TRBV5-1 and TRBJ2-7, the full variable domain reads KAGVTQTPRYLIKTRGQQVTLSCSPISGHRSVSWYQQTPGQGLQFLFEYFSETQRNKGNFPGRFSGRQFSNSRSEMNVSTLELGDSALYLCASSLEPGAAYEQYFGPGTRLTVT.

The rearrangement uses TRBV19 and TRBJ1-2; D call uncertain. Germline CDR1 and CDR2: LNHDA and SQIVND (reference sequence). The germline V and J ends were trimmed by 1 base and 6 bases, with 9 bases remaining between them. The CDR3 totals 13 residues. CDR3 sequence reads: CASSIVGRDGYTF. The CDR3 nucleotides are TGTGCCAGTAGTATAGTGGGGAGGGATGGCTACACCTTC.

The chain joins TRBV21-1 to TRBJ2-7; TRBD1 is taken as the D call from the table, unchecked against the DNA. TRBV21-1 is given as a pseudogene. This CDR3 region has 20 residues. CDR3 in DNA: TGTGCCAGCAGCAAAGTGGGACCGGGACAGGCTCTATCTAGGGACTACGAGCAGTACTTC. Its protein product is CASSKVGPGQALSRDYEQYF.

This rearrangement joins TRBV18 to TRBJ1-4, with D perhaps matching TRBD1 (5 bases). Between the trimmed V and J ends, which lost 1 base and 1 base, there was a span of 13 bases. CDR1 and CDR2 (germline): KGHSH, LQKENI. The CDR3 runs to 17 residues. The CDR3 bases are TGTGCCAGCTCACCACTATCGACAGTGGGAACTAATGAAAAACTGTTTTTT. Its protein product is CASSPLSTVGTNEKLFF.

Notes on this clone: Other nucleotide sequences in the sample specify the same CDR3. This chain joins TRBV6-1 and TRBJ1-2, with D possibly TRBD1 on 5 matching bases. The germline V gene encodes CDR1 MNHNS and CDR2 SASEGT. CDR3 length: 13 residues. V gave up 1 base and J gave up 4 bases, with 7 bases separating them. The DNA for the CDR3 is TGTGCCAGCAGTGAAGGGGGCGGCTATGGCTACACCTTC. This gives the protein CASSEGGGYGYTF.

The rearrangement links TRBV7-2 to TRBJ1-2; TRBD1 matches 7 bases. This CDR3 comprises 14 residues. Germline CDR1 is SGHTA and CDR2 is FQGNSA. V was pared by 4 bases and J by 0 bases, with 2 bases of the junction left unmatched. The CDR3 loop reads CASSYDRANYGYTF. The CDR3 nucleotides are TGTGCCAGCAGCTATGACAGGGCTAACTATGGCTACACCTTC.

The sample holds a few counts of this clone. The chain uses TRBV6-1 and TRBJ1-1; D is perhaps TRBD1 (5 bases). V lost 1 base and J 9 bases, leaving 9 bases between the germline ends. The CDR3 contains 12 residues. The germline V gene encodes CDR1 MNHNS and CDR2 SASEGT. CDR3 amino acids: CASSEGEGKAFF. In DNA form, the CDR3 reads TGTGCCAGCAGTGAAGGGGAGGGGAAAGCTTTCTTT.

The V and J genes are TRBV3-1 (or the pseudogene TRBV3-2) and TRBJ2-2; 14 positions match TRBD2. The CDR3 sequence is 17 residues long. Looked up from germline, CDR1 is LGHDT and CDR2 is YNNKEL (reference sequence). Trimming removed 4 bases from V and 2 bases from J; junction bases left unmatched: 3. The DNA of the CDR3 is TGTGCCAGCAGCCGGGGACTAGCGGGGGCTAACACCGGGGAGCTGTTTTTT. Residues: CASSRGLAGANTGELFF.

V and J are TRBV24-1 and TRBJ1-1; D perhaps matches TRBD1 (6 bases). CDR1 and CDR2 (germline): KGHDR, SFDVKD. This CDR3 region has 13 residues. The V end was cut by 7 bases, the J end by 5 bases, with 13 bases between. The CDR3 region is CATRLTGTTEAFF. For the CDR3, the DNA is TGTGCCACCAGATTGACAGGTACGACTGAAGCTTTCTTT.

The chain links TRBV27 to TRBJ1-2; 7 positions agree with TRBD1. This CDR3 is 15 amino acids long. V shed 4 bases and J 0 bases; nucleotides not matched to a gene: 5. Germline V lookup: CDR1 MNHEY, CDR2 SMNVEV (reference sequence). CDR3 nucleotide sequence: TGTGCCAGCAGTTCACAACAGGGGCCTAACTATGGCTACACCTTC. Protein sequence: CASSSQQGPNYGYTF.

The V and J genes are TRBV2 and TRBJ1-2; tentative D call: TRBD1 (5 bases). The CDR3 runs to 12 residues. The V gene's germline CDR1 is SNHLY and CDR2 FYNNEI. V lost 6 bases and J lost 5, with 10 bases in between. This CDR3 is CASRQVKYGYTF. Here the CDR3 DNA reads TGTGCCAGCAGACAGGTGAAATATGGCTACACCTTC.

The V call is TRBV10-2, the J call TRBJ1-2; D ambiguous. The ends were cut back, 2 bases at V and 8 bases at J, with 12 bases in the middle. CDR3 length: 13 amino acids. The germline V gene encodes CDR1 WSHSY and CDR2 SAAADI. DNA for the CDR3: TGCGCCAGCAGTGAGGGTCGACAACGAGGCTACACCTTC. Its translation is CASSEGRQRGYTF.

The rearrangement links TRBV5-1 to TRBJ2-3, with a tentative D call TRBD1 (5 bases). This CDR3 has 15 residues. Trimming stripped 0 bases from V and 2 bases from J, with 10 bases between. From germline, CDR1 is SGHRS and CDR2 YFSETQ. CDR3 loop: CASSLEGQDTDTQYF. CDR3 sequence (DNA): TGCGCCAGCAGCTTGGAGGGGCAGGACACAGATACGCAGTATTTT.

The chain joins TRBV6-6 to TRBJ2-2; D gene ambiguous. V was clipped by 2 bases and J by 0 bases, with 10 bases between them. The CDR3 spans 16 residues. Looked up from germline, CDR1 is MNHNY and CDR2 is SVGAGI (reference sequence). For the CDR3, the DNA is TGTGCCAGCAGTTACGTCAGGTCAACGAACACCGGGGAGCTGTTTTTT. Protein: CASSYVRSTNTGELFF.

On this clone itself: Other DNA sequences in the sample encode the same CDR3. This sequence joins TRBV5-1 and TRBJ1-5; D call uncertain. V lost 0 bases, J lost 5 bases, and 9 bases lay in between. Germline CDR1 is SGHRS and CDR2 is YFSETQ. This CDR3 region has 14 residues. CDR3 coding DNA: TGCGCCAGCAGCTTGGATCGGGGTGATCAGCCCCAGCATTTT. Amino acids: CASSLDRGDQPQHF.

V gene TRBV2 combines with J gene TRBJ1-1, with D possibly TRBD1 on 5 matching bases. This CDR3 is built from 13 residues. Germline-derived CDR1 and CDR2 are SNHLY and FYNNEI. Trimming took 4 bases from V and 5 from J, leaving 11 bases between them. CDR3 in amino acids: CASSGRGRTEAFF. The CDR3 coding sequence is TGTGCCAGCAGTGGAAGGGGTCGGACTGAAGCTTTCTTT.

V usage is TRBV4-1 and J usage is TRBJ1-1; 7 bases are a match to TRBD1. The CDR3 is 13 residues long. Germline lookup yields CDR1 MGHRA and CDR2 YSYEKL. Trimming took 4 bases from V and 7 from J; bases not matched to a gene: 6. The CDR3 region is CASSRDSSFEAFF. CDR3 DNA sequence: TGCGCCAGCAGCCGGGACAGTAGCTTTGAAGCTTTCTTT.

V and J are TRBV4-1 and TRBJ2-3; 9 nucleotides align to TRBD1. V was clipped by 3 bases and J by 3 bases; unmatched bases: 10. Germline V gene lookup returns CDR1 MGHRA and CDR2 YSYEKL. This CDR3 region has 17 residues. As DNA, the CDR3 is TGCGCCAGCAGCCAGGCCTCGACAGGGGGAGGGACAGATACGCAGTATTTT. This codes for CASSQASTGGGTDTQYF.

The rearrangement links TRBV19 to TRBJ1-3; no clear D. Germline V CDR1 and CDR2: LNHDA, SQIVND (reference sequence). The CDR3 length is 13 residues. The V gene lost 3 bases and the J gene lost 2 bases, with 5 bases spanning the gap. CDR3 in DNA: TGTGCCAGTAGTATCTTAACTGGAAACACCATATATTTT. This gives the protein CASSILTGNTIYF.

This clone was detected only a few times. V usage is TRBV15 and J usage is TRBJ2-5, with D unclear. The CDR3 sequence is 13 residues long. V lost 1 base, J lost 1 base, and 4 bases lay in between. Germline loops: CDR1 LNHNV, CDR2 YYDKDF (reference sequence). This CDR3 reads CATSRGGQETQYF. In nucleotides, the CDR3 is TGTGCCACCAGCAGAGGCGGCCAAGAGACCCAGTACTTC.

V and J are TRBV5-1 and TRBJ2-3; 13 nucleotides line up with TRBD2. The CDR3 has 15 amino acids. The junction had 5 bases not matched to a gene; V was cut back by 4 bases and J by 6 bases. Germline V gene lookup returns CDR1 SGHRS and CDR2 YFSETQ. In nucleotides, the CDR3 is TGCGCCAGCAGCCCCGGGACTAGCGGGGCGGATACGCAGTATTTT. Its protein is CASSPGTSGADTQYF.

This chain uses TRBV5-1 with TRBJ1-2, with 8 bases aligning to TRBD1. This CDR3 is 15 amino acids long. Germline CDR1 reads SGHRS; CDR2 reads YFSETQ. Trimming at V came to 1 base and at J to 7 bases, leaving 9 bases not matched to a gene. The DNA of the CDR3 is TGCGCCAGCAGCTTGACGGGACAGGAGTTAGGTGGCTACACCTTC. Its protein product is CASSLTGQELGGYTF.

The V gene is TRBV2, the J gene TRBJ1-6, with TRBD1 identical over 11 bases. The V gene end was trimmed by 5 bases and the J gene end by 7 bases; junction bases not matched to a gene: 4. Germline V gene data show CDR1 as SNHLY and CDR2 as FYNNEI. The CDR3 has 15 amino acids. In nucleotides, the CDR3 is TGTGCCAGCAGTTCGGACAGGGGGCAAAATTCACCCCTCCACTTT. The encoded protein is CASSSDRGQNSPLHF.

This clone has a single count. The CDR3 spells CASSLGLNYGYTF. The CDR3 nucleotides read TGTGCCAGCAGCTTAGGTCTAAACTATGGCTACACCTTC. J is TRBJ1-2 and V is TRBV11-2; D gene ambiguous. Germline-derived CDR1 and CDR2 are SGHAT and FQNNGV. V was trimmed by 1 base and J by 2 bases, leaving 5 bases between them. The CDR3 covers 13 residues.

The chain couples TRBV21-1 to TRBJ2-7; TRBD1, the table's D call, was not compared with the DNA. TRBV21-1 is a listed pseudogene. This CDR3 contains 16 residues. The CDR3 is CASSKGKGDRGHEQYF. The CDR3 region has the DNA TGTGCCAGCAGCAAAGGGAAGGGGGACAGGGGCCACGAGCAGTACTTC.

This clone was counted a few times. The J gene is TRBJ2-1, the V gene TRBV6-2 or TRBV6-3; TRBD2 aligns across 13 bases. CDR3 length: 18 residues. Germline lookup yields CDR1 MNHEY and CDR2 SVGEGT. V gave up 0 bases and J gave up 8 bases; unmatched junction bases: 10. The CDR3 coding sequence is TGTGCCAGCAGTTACTCACTAGCGGGGGGGCAGTGGAGGGATGAGCAGTTCTTC. Protein product: CASSYSLAGGQWRDEQFF.

V and J are TRBV10-2 and TRBJ1-1; TRBD1 agrees at 7 bases. Germline CDR1 is WSHSY and CDR2 is SAAADI. The CDR3 runs 13 residues. The V segment lost 6 bases and the J segment 4 bases; nucleotides outside the gene matches: 5. CDR3 nucleotide sequence: TGCGCCAGCAGAGACAGGGTTGGCACTGAAGCTTTCTTT. It encodes CASRDRVGTEAFF.